A single sample is the source of the 2 T cell receptor beta chains below, sequenced in a study of T cell changes during pregnancy in multiple sclerosis. The assay was immunoSEQ multiplex PCR, and TCRdb's table has in-frame clones only and misses some. Of tens of thousands of clones detected, roughly 92% appear once; the ten largest clones hold more than 2%. Sequencing was performed on peripheral blood, taken after pregnancy. The receptors were sampled from a female donor with multiple sclerosis, enrolled in a pregnancy study.

The rearrangement joins TRBV9 to TRBJ1-5, with D perhaps matching TRBD1 (6 bases). The CDR3 is 18 amino acids. The V end lost 3 bases, the J end lost 6 bases, and 25 bases lay between the germline ends. Germline values: CDR1 SGDLS, CDR2 YYNGEE. The DNA for the CDR3 is TGTGCCAGCAGCGCCGCCTTCCAGGACAGTCTTCGGAGTCAGCCCCAGCATTTT. Residues: CASSAAFQDSLRSQPQHF.

The chain recombines TRBV6-1 with TRBJ1-2; 7 bases are shared with TRBD1. CDR3 length: 13 amino acids. The germline CDR1 and CDR2 sequences are MNHNS and SASEGT. The J segment lost 2 bases and the V segment lost 5 bases, leaving 2 bases of the junction unmatched. The CDR3: CASSTTGNYGYTF. CDR3 bases: TGTGCCAGCAGTACGACAGGGAACTATGGCTACACCTTC.